This record looks at one T cell receptor (beta chain) sequence and its context. The antigen is not known. Some clones are missing from TCRdb's copy, which holds only in-frame ones; the method was immunoSEQ multiplex PCR. The sample consists of some 97,000 clones, approximately 90% of them appearing once. This sample stems from a study of OX40 agonist ivuxolimab in advanced cancers. As for the study in general: As their treatment, patients were administered ivuxolimab, an agonistic anti-OX40 (CD134) antibody. Prior checkpoint blockade (anti-PD-1, anti-PD-L1 or anti-CTLA-4) was permitted; around 37% had it. Partial responses occurred in Three dose-escalation patients, one with hepatocellular carcinoma and two with cutaneous melanoma.

Notes on the study in general: On average, a greater number of expanded clones characterised CD8+ T cells relative to CD4+.

V gave up 4 bases and J gave up 4 bases; unmatched junction bases: 7. CDR1 and CDR2 (germline): SGHDT, YYEEEE. The CDR3 loop spans 16 amino acids. This TCR was recovered from an adult with an advanced solid tumor such as melanoma, head and neck, liver or kidney cancer. This material consisted of CD4+ or CD8+ T cells sorted from blood, taken in a trial of the OX40 agonist ivuxolimab. This sequence joins TRBV5-6 and TRBJ2-2; 10 nucleotides line up with TRBD2. The DNA of the CDR3 is TGTGCCAGCAGCATCCCGGGACTAGCGCGCACCGGGGAGCTGTTTTTT. Protein sequence: CASSIPGLARTGELFF.